The clone carrying this TCR beta chain was observed a handful of times. Antigen: not known. This PCR relied on a set of 60 Vbeta primers and 13 Jbeta primers. Repertoires were generated with immunoSEQ multiplex PCR, while TCRdb's copy carries only in-frame clones and drops some. In the table there are around 100,000 clones, roughly 69% of which are singletons. Germline V lookup: CDR1 ENHRY, CDR2 SYGVKD. Trimming cost V 6 bases and J 3 bases; bases outside gene matches: 7. The CDR3 length is 15 residues. These data are taken from a study of cytomegalovirus exposure and HLA in healthy donors. Donors counted as nominally healthy when sampled, yet unrecorded immune exposures were likely. Study-level findings and limits: Several of the most significant clusters appeared, in a later analysis, to be linked to common viral pathogens. Productive status was seen about 87% or about 30% of the time for most TCR beta V segments in an earlier analysis.

The J gene is TRBJ2-1, the V gene TRBV10-3; 8 bases fit TRBD2. This receptor was obtained from a man aged 25 to 40 in good health and CMV-seropositive. Specimen: PBMCs. DNA for the CDR3: TGTGCCATCAGATCCGGGGGGGCAAACTACAATGAGCAGTTCTTC. Protein product: CAIRSGGANYNEQFF.